This T cell receptor beta chain was sequenced for a study of CXCR3-negative and CXCR3-positive naive CD8 T cells. Study-wide context: The dataset comprises approximately 140 million TRB reads in total, with about 1.5 +/- 0.3 million reads per library.

Whole-study results and caveats: Relative to memory CD8+ cells, whose diversity was much lower, both naive subsets had comparably high diversity. Relative to CXCR3-negative naive cells, CXCR3-positive naive cells had more hydrophobic TRB CDR3s. Both naive subsets, CXCR3-negative and CXCR3-positive, displayed similar TRBV-TRBJ usage, unlike memory cells.

UMI-labeled TRB cDNA libraries were prepared by 5' RACE. Reprocessing the 5' RACE reads, TCRdb reports a single entry for every CDR3 protein and omits DNA. The listing contains about 94,000 distinct CDR3 sequences. Germline CDR1 KGHDR, CDR2 SFDVKD. The CDR3 consists of 16 residues. Turning to this clonotype: Its antigen is not identified.

Sequencing was performed on naive CXCR3+ CD8+ T cells from blood. The subset: CD45RO-CCR7+CD27+CD95- naive CD8+ T cells expressing CXCR3 (TNR3+). This clonotype was obtained from a human donor in good health. Some clones in this sample may be carry-over from other donors' samples. This chain links TRBV24-1 with TRBJ2-3; the TCRdb call, TRBD1, lacks DNA for checking. CDR3: CATSDPRTDSTDTQYF.